One sample yielded the 22 T cell receptor beta chains listed below, sequenced in a study of T cells in Graves' hyperthyroidism and ophthalmopathy. Amplified regions were TCR beta CDR3 sequences from RNA transcripts. HTBI primers were used for first-round RT-PCR of the TCR CDR3. MiXCR, applied by TCRdb to the multiplex PCR reads, yields one record per CDR3 protein. The sample contains around 350,000 distinct CDR3 sequences, about 14% of which appear only once. Specimen: blood. The origin of the receptors is a woman aged 30 to 39 with Graves' ophthalmopathy.

This clonotype was counted many times. V is TRBV28 and J is TRBJ2-2, with D perhaps given as TRBD1 or TRBD2 (5 bases each). V was cut by 5 bases and J by 0 bases, with 13 bases left in between. Per the germline V gene, CDR1 is MDHEN and CDR2 is SYDVKM. This CDR3 is built from 16 residues. CDR3 loop: CASSVAGTANTGELFF. CDR3 nucleotides: TGTGCCAGCAGTGTAGCAGGGACCGCGAACACCGGGGAGCTGTTTTTT.

A few counts support this clonotype. A single base separates this from a much larger clone, so it may be a read error. The chain has TRBV18 and TRBJ2-5; weak D call: TRBD1 (5 bases). The length of the CDR3 is 14 residues. The germline gives CDR1 KGHSH, CDR2 LQKENI. CDR3 region: CASPPPGSSETQYF. The CDR3, as DNA: TGTGCCAGCCCACCACCAGGGTCATCAGAGACCCAGTACTTC.

The gene calls are TRBV20-1 and TRBJ1-5, with a weak D call TRBD1 (5 bases). The CDR3 extends over 14 amino acids. CDR1 DFQATT and CDR2 SNEGSKA come from the germline V gene (reference sequence). V dropped 6 bases and J dropped 5 bases, with 17 bases sitting between them. The CDR3 spells CSAHRSGTHQPQHF. In DNA form, the CDR3 reads TGCAGTGCGCACCGGTCGGGGACCCATCAGCCCCAGCATTTT.

As to this clonotype: A read error may explain this, as a much larger clone is one base away. The chain has TRBV5-6 and TRBJ2-3; D is perhaps TRBD1 (5 bases). CDR1 SGHDT and CDR2 YYEEEE come from the germline V gene. This CDR3 region has 13 residues. For the CDR3, the DNA is TGTACCAGCAGCTTAATAGGGGTAGATACGCAGTATTTT. Encoded protein: CTSSLIGVDTQYF.

In this sample, this clonotype turned up many times. The rearrangement joins TRBV27 to TRBJ2-1, with a tentative D call TRBD1 (7 bases). Germline-derived CDR1 and CDR2 are MNHEY and SMNVEV (reference sequence). The length of the CDR3 is 16 residues. The V end lost 2 bases, the J end lost 7 bases, and 18 bases lay between the germline ends. The CDR3 nucleotides read TGTGCCAGCAGTTTAAGGAGGGGGCGTCAAGGGAATGAGCAGTTCTTC. Translation gives CASSLRRGRQGNEQFF.

V usage is TRBV19 and J usage is TRBJ2-2; the D gene is possibly TRBD2 (6 bases). Looked up from germline, CDR1 is LNHDA and CDR2 is SQIVND (reference sequence). This CDR3 is 14 amino acids long. The ends were cut back, 3 bases at V and 6 bases at J, with 11 bases in the middle. The CDR3, as DNA: TGTGCCAGTAGTATGGTGTGGGGGGCCGGGGAGCTGTTTTTT. It specifies CASSMVWGAGELFF.

This clonotype was observed many times. The chain joins TRBV5-1 to TRBJ2-7; 7 bases match TRBD1. The CDR3 is 12 amino acids. V was clipped by 4 bases and J by 5 bases; unmatched bases: 3. Germline CDR1 SGHRS, CDR2 YFSETQ. The DNA of the CDR3 is TGCGCCAGCAGCGGTGGGACAGACGAGCAGTACTTC. It yields the protein CASSGGTDEQYF.

The table lists this clonotype with many counts. The chain links TRBV7-8 to TRBJ1-3; the D gene is possibly TRBD1 (5 bases). Trimming took off 6 bases at V and 4 bases at J, with 10 bases between the two ends. This CDR3 has 13 amino acids. Germline CDR1 reads SGHVS; CDR2 reads FQNEAQ. This CDR3 reads CASSGGQGNTIYF. The DNA for the CDR3 is TGTGCCAGCAGTGGGGGTCAGGGAAACACCATATATTTT.

The chain has TRBV13 and TRBJ1-5; D unresolved. CDR3 size: 12 residues. Germline CDR1 PRHDT, CDR2 FYEKMQ (reference sequence). V was trimmed by 1 base and J by 9 bases, leaving 7 bases between them. The chain's CDR3 is CASSLESGPQHF. CDR3 nucleotide sequence: TGTGCCAGCAGCTTAGAATCGGGGCCCCAGCATTTT.

This clonotype was recorded many times. The chain is built from TRBV7-9 and TRBJ1-4, with 7 bases that match TRBD1. Trimming took 6 bases from V and 6 from J; bases not matched to a gene: 7. The CDR3 covers 14 residues. Germline CDR1 is SEHNR and CDR2 is FQNEAQ (reference sequence). This chain's CDR3 is CASRRQGGDEKLFF. The CDR3 DNA sequence: TGTGCCAGCAGACGCCAGGGGGGAGATGAAAAACTGTTTTTT.

Ten or more counts support this clonotype. The rearrangement links TRBV30 to TRBJ2-5; D is uncertain. V was trimmed by 0 bases and J by 4 bases, leaving 9 bases between them. There are 13 residues in the CDR3. The germline CDR1 and CDR2 sequences are GTSNPN and SVGIG (reference sequence). The CDR3 reads CAWSVGWRETQYF. The CDR3 DNA is TGTGCCTGGAGTGTAGGGTGGAGAGAGACCCAGTACTTC.

This clonotype was recorded at least ten times. The rearrangement links TRBV2 to TRBJ2-7, with 8 bases lining up with TRBD1. J was trimmed by 4 bases and V by 2 bases; bases with no gene match: 4. CDR3 length: 14 residues. The germline V gene has CDR1 SNHLY and CDR2 FYNNEI. CDR3 amino acids: CASSETRGLYEQYF. CDR3 coding DNA: TGTGCCAGCAGTGAAACCAGGGGGCTATACGAGCAGTACTTC.

This clonotype was detected only a few times. The chain is built from TRBV5-1 and TRBJ2-5, with a possible D match to TRBD2 (6 bases). The CDR3 spans 15 residues. V gave up 0 bases and J gave up 5 bases, with 14 bases separating them. Looked up from germline, CDR1 is SGHRS and CDR2 is YFSETQ. The CDR3 loop reads CASSLVAGLEETQYF. CDR3 nucleotides: TGCGCCAGCAGCTTGGTTGCGGGGTTAGAGGAGACCCAGTACTTC.

This chain connects TRBV9 to TRBJ1-1; TRBD1 agrees at 8 bases. With 0 bases clipped from V and 5 bases from J, the junction kept 6 bases outside the gene matches. Germline-derived CDR1 and CDR2 are SGDLS and YYNGEE. The CDR3 runs 15 residues. CDR3 in amino acids: CASSVEGRGRTEAFF. The CDR3 DNA sequence: TGTGCCAGCAGCGTAGAGGGCAGGGGGCGTACTGAAGCTTTCTTT.

This clonotype was seen repeatedly, ten times or more. V is TRBV29-1 and J is TRBJ2-7; TRBD1 aligns across 7 bases. Germline CDR1 and CDR2: SQVTM and ANQGSEA. V lost 7 bases to trimming and J lost 2 bases; unmatched junction nucleotides: 8. The CDR3 runs to 13 residues. CDR3 sequence: CSAAPGTAYEQYF. The CDR3 DNA reads as TGCAGCGCGGCTCCAGGGACAGCCTACGAGCAGTACTTC.

This clonotype was detected ten times or more. J is TRBJ2-3 and V is TRBV7-2, with TRBD2 matching 8 bases. The V segment lost 1 base and the J segment 2 bases; nucleotides outside the gene matches: 8. CDR3 length: 17 residues. The germline V gene encodes CDR1 SGHTA and CDR2 FQGNSA. This chain's CDR3 is CASSLDGAGAPTDTQYF. Here the CDR3 DNA reads TGTGCCAGCAGCTTAGACGGAGCGGGGGCCCCCACAGATACGCAGTATTTT.

Worth noting for this clonotype: At one boundary the junction diverges from the germline segment, which might be a read error. DNA of the CDR3: TGTGCCAGCAGCTTAGCCTCGGGGGCGCCGAACGCCGGGGAGCTGTTTTTT. This sequence encodes CASSLASGAPNAGELFF. The chain joins TRBV7-9 to TRBJ2-2; D is perhaps TRBD1 or TRBD2 (6 bases each). Germline V gene lookup returns CDR1 SEHNR and CDR2 FQNEAQ (reference sequence). This CDR3 has 17 residues.

The chain employs TRBV29-1 and TRBJ2-7; D unclear. Trimming shortened V by 7 bases and J by 2 bases, and 18 bases separated the two germline ends. Per germline, CDR1 SQVTM and CDR2 ANQGSEA. The CDR3 totals 14 residues. CDR3: CSASSVLLPYEQYF. For the CDR3, the DNA is TGCAGCGCCTCGTCAGTGCTACTTCCCTACGAGCAGTACTTC.

This chain connects TRBV5-5 to TRBJ2-2; maybe TRBD1 (6 bases). The V gene lost 0 bases and the J gene lost 6 bases, with 9 bases spanning the gap. CDR1 is SGHKS, CDR2 YYEKEE, per germline (reference sequence). The CDR3 sequence is 14 residues long. The CDR3 is CASSLGGGAGELFF. The CDR3 coding sequence is TGTGCCAGCAGCTTGGGAGGGGGTGCCGGGGAGCTGTTTTTT.

This clonotype was detected a few times. The chain employs TRBV19 and TRBJ2-5; D is possibly TRBD1 or TRBD2 (5 bases each). V was pared by 3 bases and J by 5 bases, with 13 bases between. The germline V gene encodes CDR1 LNHDA and CDR2 SQIVND (reference sequence). The CDR3 totals 14 residues. The CDR3 spells CASSIGWGTETQYF. The CDR3 DNA is TGTGCCAGTAGTATCGGCTGGGGGACGGAGACCCAGTACTTC.

This clonotype was detected ten times or more. This chain connects TRBV12-3 or TRBV12-4 to TRBJ1-1, with TRBD1 as a possible D gene (5 bases). This CDR3 has 13 residues. The V gene lost 4 bases and the J gene lost 11 bases, with 17 bases spanning the gap. The CDR3 DNA reads TGTGCCAGCAGTTCTCCCGGGGCCGGACCGGCTTTCTTT. Translated, it gives CASSSPGAGPAFF.

This clonotype has ten or more counts. The rearrangement uses TRBV20-1 and TRBJ1-1, with a tentative D call TRBD1 (6 bases). Trimming removed 1 base from V and 1 base from J, with 13 bases in between. CDR1 is DFQATT, CDR2 SNEGSKA, per germline (reference sequence). The CDR3 is made up of 15 amino acids. CDR3: CSARGDRHQNTEAFF. CDR3 DNA: TGCAGTGCTAGAGGAGACAGGCACCAGAACACTGAAGCTTTCTTT.